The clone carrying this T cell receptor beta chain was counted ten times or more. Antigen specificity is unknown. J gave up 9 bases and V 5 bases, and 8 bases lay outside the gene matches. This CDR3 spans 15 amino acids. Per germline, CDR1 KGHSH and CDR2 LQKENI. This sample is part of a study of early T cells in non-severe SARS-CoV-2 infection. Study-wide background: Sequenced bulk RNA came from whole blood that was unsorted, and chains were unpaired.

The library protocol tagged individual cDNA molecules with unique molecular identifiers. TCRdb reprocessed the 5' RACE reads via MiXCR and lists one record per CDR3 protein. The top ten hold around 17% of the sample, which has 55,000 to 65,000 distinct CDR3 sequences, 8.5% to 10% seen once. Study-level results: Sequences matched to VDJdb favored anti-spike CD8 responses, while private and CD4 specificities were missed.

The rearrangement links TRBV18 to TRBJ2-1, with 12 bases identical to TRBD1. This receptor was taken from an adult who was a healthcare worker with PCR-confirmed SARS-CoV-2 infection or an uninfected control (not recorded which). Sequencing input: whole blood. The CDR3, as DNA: TGTGCCAGCTCAACTCCGGGACAGGGGGCGGGTGAGCAGTTCTTC. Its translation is CASSTPGQGAGEQFF.